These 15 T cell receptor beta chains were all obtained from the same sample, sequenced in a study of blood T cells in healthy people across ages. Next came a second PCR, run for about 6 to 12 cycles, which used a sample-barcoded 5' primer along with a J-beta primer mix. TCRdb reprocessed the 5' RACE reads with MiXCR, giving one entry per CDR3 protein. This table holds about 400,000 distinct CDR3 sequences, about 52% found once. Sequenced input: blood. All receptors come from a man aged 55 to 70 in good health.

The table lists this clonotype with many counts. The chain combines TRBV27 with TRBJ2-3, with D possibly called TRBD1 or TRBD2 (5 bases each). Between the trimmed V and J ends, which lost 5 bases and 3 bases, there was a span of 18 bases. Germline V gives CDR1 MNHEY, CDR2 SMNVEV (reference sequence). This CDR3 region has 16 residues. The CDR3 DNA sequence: TGTGCCAGCAGTCCCCGTTCGGCCGGGGCTACAGATACGCAGTATTTT. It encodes CASSPRSAGATDTQYF.

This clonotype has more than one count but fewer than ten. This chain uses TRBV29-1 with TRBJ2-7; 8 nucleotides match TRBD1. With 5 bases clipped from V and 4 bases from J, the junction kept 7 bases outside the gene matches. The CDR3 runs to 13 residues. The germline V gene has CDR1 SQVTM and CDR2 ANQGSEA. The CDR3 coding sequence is TGCAGCGTTAAGGGACAGGCCATGTACGAGCAGTACTTC. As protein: CSVKGQAMYEQYF.

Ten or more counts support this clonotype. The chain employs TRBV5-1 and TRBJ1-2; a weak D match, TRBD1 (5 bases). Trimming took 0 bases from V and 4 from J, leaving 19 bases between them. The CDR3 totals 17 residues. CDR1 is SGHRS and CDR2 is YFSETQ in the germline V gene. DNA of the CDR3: TGCGCCAGCAGCTTGGGGCAAGCCGGGGGGGACCGCTATGGCTACACCTTC. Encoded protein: CASSLGQAGGDRYGYTF.

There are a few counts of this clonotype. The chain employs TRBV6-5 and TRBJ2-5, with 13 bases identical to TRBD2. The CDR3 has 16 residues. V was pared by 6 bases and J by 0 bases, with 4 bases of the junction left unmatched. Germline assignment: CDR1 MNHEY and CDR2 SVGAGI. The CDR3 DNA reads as TGTGCCAGCAGGAAACTAGCGGGAGGGAACCAAGAGACCCAGTACTTC. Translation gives CASRKLAGGNQETQYF.

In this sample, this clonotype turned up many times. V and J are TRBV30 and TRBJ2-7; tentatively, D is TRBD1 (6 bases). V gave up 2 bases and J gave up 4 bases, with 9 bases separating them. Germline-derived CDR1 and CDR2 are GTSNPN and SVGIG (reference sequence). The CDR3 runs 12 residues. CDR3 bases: TGTGCCTGGAGTCCCCAGGGGTACGAGCAGTACTTC. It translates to CAWSPQGYEQYF. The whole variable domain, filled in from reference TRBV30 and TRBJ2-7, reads SQTIHQWPATLVQPVGSPLSLECTVEGTSNPNLYWYRQAAGRGLQLLFYSVGIGQISSEVPQNLSASRPQDRQFILSSKKLLLSDSGFYLCAWSPQGYEQYFGPGTRLTVT.

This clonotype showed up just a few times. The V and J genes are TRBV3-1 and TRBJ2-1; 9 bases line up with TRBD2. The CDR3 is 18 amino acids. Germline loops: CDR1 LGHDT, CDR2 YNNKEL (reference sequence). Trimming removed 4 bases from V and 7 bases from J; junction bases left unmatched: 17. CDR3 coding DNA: TGTGCCAGCAGCCTCTTCCCCGTAGCGGGAGACCTCAGTAATGAGCAGTTCTTC. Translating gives CASSLFPVAGDLSNEQFF.

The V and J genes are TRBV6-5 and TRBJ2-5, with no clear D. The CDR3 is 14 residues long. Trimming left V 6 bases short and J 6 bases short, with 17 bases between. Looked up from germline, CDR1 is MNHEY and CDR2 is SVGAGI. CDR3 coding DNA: TGTGCCAGCAGAACCCGGGCCACGTTTCAGACCCAGTACTTC. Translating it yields CASRTRATFQTQYF.

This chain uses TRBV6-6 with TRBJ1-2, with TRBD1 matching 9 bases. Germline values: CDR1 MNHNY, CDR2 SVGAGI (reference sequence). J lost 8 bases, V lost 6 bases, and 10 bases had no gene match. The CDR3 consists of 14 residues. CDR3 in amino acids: CASREKGTGKGYTF. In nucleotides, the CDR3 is TGTGCCAGCAGAGAAAAAGGGACAGGGAAAGGCTACACCTTC.

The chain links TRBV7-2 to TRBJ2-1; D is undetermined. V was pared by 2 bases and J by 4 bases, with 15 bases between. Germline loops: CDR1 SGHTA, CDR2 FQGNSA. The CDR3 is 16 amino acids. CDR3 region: CASSLPGRSVYNEQFF. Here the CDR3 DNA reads TGTGCCAGCAGCTTACCGGGCCGATCCGTATACAATGAGCAGTTCTTC.

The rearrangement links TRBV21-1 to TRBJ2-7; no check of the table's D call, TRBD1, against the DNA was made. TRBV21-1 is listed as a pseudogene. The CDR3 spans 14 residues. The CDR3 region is CATSPGQGSYEQYF. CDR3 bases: TGTGCCACCTCCCCGGGACAGGGCTCCTACGAGCAGTACTTC.

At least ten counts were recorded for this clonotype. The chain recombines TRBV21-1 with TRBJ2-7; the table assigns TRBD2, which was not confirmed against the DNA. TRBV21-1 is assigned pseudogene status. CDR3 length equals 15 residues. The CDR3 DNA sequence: TGTGCCTCCCGGAACTCGGACAGGCCTTTCTACGAGCAGTACTTC. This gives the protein CASRNSDRPFYEQYF.

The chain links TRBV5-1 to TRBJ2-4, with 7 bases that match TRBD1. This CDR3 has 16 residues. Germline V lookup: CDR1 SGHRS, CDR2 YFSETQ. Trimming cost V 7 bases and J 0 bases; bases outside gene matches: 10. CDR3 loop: CASAEDRTLAKNIQYF. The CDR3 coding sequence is TGCGCCAGCGCGGAGGACAGGACACTAGCCAAAAACATTCAGTACTTC.

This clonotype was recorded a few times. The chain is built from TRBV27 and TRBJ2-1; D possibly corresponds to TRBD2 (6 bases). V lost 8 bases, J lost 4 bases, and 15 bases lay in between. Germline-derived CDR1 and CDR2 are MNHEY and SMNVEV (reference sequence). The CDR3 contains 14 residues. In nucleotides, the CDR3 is TGTGCCAGCGCAATCGGGGGTTTGTACAATGAGCAGTTCTTC. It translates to CASAIGGLYNEQFF.

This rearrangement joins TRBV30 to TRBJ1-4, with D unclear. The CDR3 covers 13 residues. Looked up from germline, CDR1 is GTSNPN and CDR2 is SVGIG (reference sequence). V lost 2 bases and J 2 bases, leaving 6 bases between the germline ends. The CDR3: CAWSITTNEKLFF. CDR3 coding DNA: TGTGCCTGGAGTATAACTACTAATGAAAAACTGTTTTTT.

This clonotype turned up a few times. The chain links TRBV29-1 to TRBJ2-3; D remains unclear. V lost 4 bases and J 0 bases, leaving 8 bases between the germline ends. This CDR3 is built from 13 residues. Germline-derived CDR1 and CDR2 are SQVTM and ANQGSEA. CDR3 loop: CSVGQSSTDTQYF. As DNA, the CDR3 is TGCAGCGTTGGGCAGTCTAGCACAGATACGCAGTATTTT.